This T cell receptor (beta chain) was captured by sequencing in a study of shared clonotypes between healthy human individuals. The assay used deep level. Method: immunoSEQ multiplex PCR; TCRdb's copy keeps in-frame clones and lacks some. The data contain some 2,000,000 clones, about 95% of them singletons. Germline CDR1 SEHNR, CDR2 FQNEAQ (reference sequence). V was pared by 1 base and J by 5 bases, with 15 bases between. This CDR3 is built from 15 residues. CD45RO-negative, CCR7-positively selected cells formed the naive CD8 fraction, excluding terminally differentiated effector memory CD45RA+ cells.

Sequencing was performed on naive CD8+ T cells sorted from blood. The V and J genes are TRBV7-9 and TRBJ2-7, with a weak D call TRBD1 (6 bases). This receptor was obtained from a man aged 18 to 29 in good health. The CDR3 DNA reads as TGTGCCAGCAGCTTAGGAGCAGGGGAGAGCGACGAGCAGTACTTC. It encodes CASSLGAGESDEQYF.